Below are 25 T cell receptor beta chains sequenced from a single sample in a study of cytomegalovirus exposure and HLA in healthy donors. PCR was performed using 60 Vbeta and 13 Jbeta primers. Only in-frame clones appear in the TCRdb table, and some are missing; sequencing was by immunoSEQ multiplex PCR. Of about 96,000 clones in the sample, 60% to 75% were seen once. The specimen was PBMCs. These receptors all stem from a female donor in good health and CMV-seropositive.

The V call is TRBV9, the J call TRBJ1-6, with D possibly being TRBD1 (6 bases). Trimming took 0 bases from V and 5 from J, leaving 9 bases between them. Germline CDR1 reads SGDLS; CDR2 reads YYNGEE. CDR3 length: 15 residues. CDR3 protein: CASSVGGRDNSPLHF. The CDR3 DNA reads as TGTGCCAGCAGCGTAGGGGGGCGGGATAATTCACCCCTCCACTTT.

The V gene is TRBV29-1, the J gene TRBJ2-3; D is possibly TRBD1 (6 bases). Germline-derived CDR1 and CDR2 are SQVTM and ANQGSEA. V was trimmed by 7 bases and J by 0 bases, leaving 14 bases between them. CDR3 size: 14 residues. DNA of the CDR3: TGCAGCGCTCCTGGGGGCGCTAGCACAGATACGCAGTATTTT. Translating gives CSAPGGASTDTQYF.

This clone has only one observation. CDR3 nucleotides: TGTGCCAGCGGGACTAACCCTACTTACGAGCAGTACTTC. Encoded protein: CASGTNPTYEQYF. The V call is TRBV6-1, the J call TRBJ2-7, with 7 positions matching TRBD2. The CDR3 runs 13 residues. Germline CDR1 and CDR2: MNHNS and SASEGT. V lost 8 bases to trimming and J lost 4 bases; unmatched junction nucleotides: 8.

The CDR3 here is CSVEWDLYSYNEQFF. As DNA, the CDR3 is TGCAGCGTTGAGTGGGACTTATACTCCTACAATGAGCAGTTCTTC. The V and J genes are TRBV29-1 and TRBJ2-1; maybe TRBD2 (6 bases). The germline CDR1 and CDR2 sequences are SQVTM and ANQGSEA. V was pared by 3 bases and J by 0 bases, with 12 bases between. The CDR3 sequence is 15 residues long.

V gene TRBV11-3 combines with J gene TRBJ1-1, with D perhaps TRBD1 (6 bases). The CDR3 contains 13 residues. V lost 0 bases and J lost 11, with 13 bases in between. From germline, CDR1 is SGHNT and CDR2 YENEEA. Written as DNA, the CDR3 is TGTGCCAGCAGCTTAGAAGTGGGGGCGCGGGCTTTCTTT. Its protein product is CASSLEVGARAFF.

The chain links TRBV6-5 to TRBJ1-2; D remains unclear. The CDR3 sequence is 15 residues long. V was clipped by 5 bases and J by 4 bases, with 17 bases between them. Germline values: CDR1 MNHEY, CDR2 SVGAGI. CDR3 sequence (DNA): TGTGCCAGCAGTACCCCGGCTGGCGGGCTCTATGGCTACACCTTC. Its protein is CASSTPAGGLYGYTF.

The genes are TRBV2 and TRBJ2-7; 9 bases map to TRBD2. The CDR3 covers 15 residues. Trimming at V came to 2 bases and at J to 2 bases, leaving 4 bases not matched to a gene. Germline V gene data show CDR1 as SNHLY and CDR2 as FYNNEI. CDR3 sequence reads: CASSEQSGRPYEQYF. In nucleotides, the CDR3 is TGTGCCAGCAGTGAACAAAGCGGGAGGCCCTACGAGCAGTACTTC.

This clone was detected a few times. The genes are TRBV19 and TRBJ1-1; possible D gene TRBD1, 6 bases. The CDR3 is made up of 14 amino acids. The V gene's germline CDR1 is LNHDA and CDR2 SQIVND (reference sequence). V dropped 2 bases and J dropped 7 bases, with 14 bases sitting between them. The CDR3: CASSISLNRVEAFF. CDR3 nucleotide sequence: TGTGCCAGTAGTATATCCCTAAACAGGGTTGAAGCTTTCTTT.

Judged by abundance, this clone is medium-sized (0.01 to 0.1%). V is TRBV4-1 and J is TRBJ1-5, with a possible D match to TRBD1 (5 bases). Germline V lookup: CDR1 MGHRA, CDR2 YSYEKL. The CDR3 totals 13 residues. With 6 bases removed from V and 8 bases from J, the gap between germline ends came to 14 bases. In DNA, the CDR3 is TGCGCCAGCAGTAGGGGAGGAGCCGAGCCCCAGCATTTT. Translation: CASSRGGAEPQHF.

This chain uses TRBV7-2 with TRBJ1-5; no clear D. From germline, CDR1 is SGHTA and CDR2 FQGNSA. The V and J ends lost 0 bases and 7 bases respectively, with 13 bases between them. This CDR3 is 15 amino acids long. The CDR3 reads CASSLAGAGGQPQHF. CDR3 in DNA: TGTGCCAGCAGCTTAGCGGGTGCAGGAGGACAGCCCCAGCATTTT.

The chain uses TRBV29-1 and TRBJ2-1, with 10 bases aligning to TRBD2. The CDR3 is made up of 15 amino acids. Per the germline V gene, CDR1 is SQVTM and CDR2 is ANQGSEA. The J segment lost 8 bases and the V segment lost 6 bases, leaving 13 bases of the junction unmatched. CDR3 protein: CSVPSTSGLEYEQFF. The CDR3 bases are TGCAGCGTGCCTTCGACTAGCGGGCTCGAGTATGAGCAGTTCTTC.

The chain couples TRBV4-1 to TRBJ2-5; 10 bases line up with TRBD2. The germline V gene has CDR1 MGHRA and CDR2 YSYEKL. The J segment lost 2 bases and the V segment lost 2 bases, leaving 11 bases of the junction unmatched. The CDR3 totals 18 residues. The CDR3 spells CASSQFKGTSGEQETQYF. The CDR3 bases are TGCGCCAGCAGCCAATTTAAGGGAACTAGCGGGGAACAAGAGACCCAGTACTTC.

This chain joins TRBV7-2 and TRBJ2-7, with 11 bases fitting TRBD1. The CDR3 length is 16 residues. The germline V gene encodes CDR1 SGHTA and CDR2 FQGNSA. The trim removed 1 base at V and 6 bases at J, leaving 8 bases unmatched. The CDR3 here is CASSLGGTGGSREQYF. The DNA of the CDR3 is TGTGCCAGCAGCTTAGGGGGGACAGGGGGGTCACGCGAGCAGTACTTC.

V usage is TRBV4-1 and J usage is TRBJ2-1; D is perhaps TRBD2 (6 bases). Trimming left V 0 bases short and J 0 bases short, with 6 bases between. This CDR3 has 15 residues. Germline V gene sequence: CDR1 MGHRA, CDR2 YSYEKL. CDR3 nucleotides: TGCGCCAGCAGCCAAGACGGGAGCTCCTACAATGAGCAGTTCTTC. Amino acid sequence: CASSQDGSSYNEQFF.

This sequence joins TRBV7-2 and TRBJ1-5, with D uncertain. This CDR3 is built from 14 residues. The V end lost 2 bases, the J end lost 3 bases, and 8 bases lay between the germline ends. Looked up from germline, CDR1 is SGHTA and CDR2 is FQGNSA. The CDR3 nucleotides are TGTGCCAGCAGCTTACTCGGGGACAATCAGCCCCAGCATTTT. Amino acids: CASSLLGDNQPQHF.

The chain employs TRBV2 and TRBJ2-3; the D is unclear. The CDR3 is 13 amino acids. Germline V gives CDR1 SNHLY, CDR2 FYNNEI. Trimming removed 6 bases from V and 5 bases from J, with 12 bases in between. As DNA, the CDR3 is TGTGCCAGCAGGCCGGGTGGTGGAGATACGCAGTATTTT. It specifies CASRPGGGDTQYF.

The chain couples TRBV7-6 to TRBJ2-5; D is possibly TRBD2 (6 bases). V was trimmed by 7 bases and J by 3 bases, leaving 12 bases between them. This CDR3 is built from 13 residues. Germline assignment: CDR1 SGHVS and CDR2 FNYEAQ. This chain's CDR3 is CASTLDYKETQYF. CDR3 DNA: TGTGCCAGCACCTTGGACTACAAAGAGACCCAGTACTTC.

This chain joins TRBV9 and TRBJ2-7; D uncertain. The V and J ends lost 3 bases and 0 bases respectively, with 10 bases between them. CDR3 size: 14 residues. Looked up from germline, CDR1 is SGDLS and CDR2 is YYNGEE. The CDR3 is CASSAGSSSYEQYF. The CDR3 nucleotides read TGTGCCAGCAGCGCCGGGTCGAGCTCCTACGAGCAGTACTTC.

The chain joins TRBV14 to TRBJ1-1; 9 positions match TRBD1. The CDR3 has 16 residues. Germline V gives CDR1 SGHDN, CDR2 FVKESK. V trimming: 5 bases; J trimming: 4 bases; junction bases outside the gene matches: 11. The CDR3 bases are TGTGCCAGCAGCATCCGGACAGGGGAGGAGGGCACTGAAGCTTTCTTT. It is translated as CASSIRTGEEGTEAFF.

This clone appeared a single time. V and J are TRBV4-3 and TRBJ2-7; 13 bases agree with TRBD2. CDR1 LGHNA and CDR2 YSLEER come from the germline V gene. Losses at the gene ends were 0 bases for V and 6 bases for J; bases not matched to a gene: 8. The CDR3 loop spans 17 amino acids. The CDR3 loop reads CASSQEGGLAGVTEQYF. The CDR3 DNA sequence: TGCGCCAGCAGCCAAGAGGGCGGACTAGCGGGAGTAACCGAGCAGTACTTC.

This chain links TRBV7-2 with TRBJ1-1; 7 bases agree with TRBD1. With V trimmed by 5 bases and J by 1 base, 10 bases remained unmatched. Per the germline V gene, CDR1 is SGHTA and CDR2 is FQGNSA. This CDR3 region has 16 residues. Written as DNA, the CDR3 is TGTGCCAGCAGCCCCCGGACAGGCAGGAGGAACACTGAAGCTTTCTTT. Its protein product is CASSPRTGRRNTEAFF.

This clone came up a few times. The chain combines TRBV4-3 with TRBJ1-5; D not resolved. The V and J ends lost 1 base and 4 bases respectively, with 14 bases between them. The CDR3 length is 16 residues. Germline V gene data show CDR1 as LGHNA and CDR2 as YSLEER. The chain's CDR3 is CASSQAHGRLNQPQHF. The CDR3, as DNA: TGCGCCAGCAGCCAAGCACACGGCAGGCTGAATCAGCCCCAGCATTTT.

This chain joins TRBV28 and TRBJ1-3, with 7 positions matching TRBD1. Germline V gene sequence: CDR1 MDHEN, CDR2 SYDVKM. V gave up 8 bases and J gave up 4 bases; unmatched junction bases: 8. The CDR3 totals 14 residues. The DNA for the CDR3 is TGTGCCAGCGATACAGGGGCCCTCGGAAACACCATATATTTT. It yields the protein CASDTGALGNTIYF.

This chain joins TRBV6-5 and TRBJ2-3; D gene ambiguous. Germline-derived CDR1 and CDR2 are MNHEY and SVGAGI. V was pared by 5 bases and J by 6 bases, with 9 bases between. This CDR3 is 12 amino acids long. As DNA, the CDR3 is TGTGCCAGCAGTCCCGTCGGGGATACGCAGTATTTT. Residues: CASSPVGDTQYF.

This chain uses TRBV5-1 with TRBJ2-7, with unresolved D. Germline V gene data show CDR1 as SGHRS and CDR2 as YFSETQ. V gave up 4 bases and J gave up 3 bases, with 8 bases separating them. CDR3 length: 12 residues. This CDR3 is CASSRDNYEQYF. The CDR3 nucleotides are TGCGCCAGCAGCCGAGACAACTACGAGCAGTACTTC.